The entry below describes one T cell receptor (beta chain). This receptor's antigen is unknown. Base qualities are not recorded, but no much larger clone differs from it by a single base. This entry is derived from a study of cytomegalovirus exposure and HLA in healthy donors (dated by TCRdb to between 2016 and 2019). Study-level background: The 650 to 750 repertoires of the first cohort and the approximately 130 validation repertoires were produced on the same platform, according to a later analysis. The study aimed to test whether cataloging public T cell receptors could reveal signatures of past pathogen exposure. Along with the approximately 650-subject first cohort, a separate validation cohort of some 130 different subjects was used. High-throughput TCR immunosequencing, statistical association of individual TCRs with disease status, and machine learning were combined to predict cytomegalovirus infection status.

CDR3 length: 16 amino acids, cysteine to phenylalanine. Just the 48-base CDR3 DNA is kept, in frame starting at base 1. Per the germline V gene (reference sequence), SGHNT is the CDR1 and YYREEE is the CDR2. The germline V and J ends show losses of 4 bases and 4 bases respectively, and no gene match explains 8 bases of the junction. Overall study outcomes, separate from this receptor: Of the cluster scores, about 94% were above 0 in a later analysis, which found that TCRs clustered in the first cohort also tended to co-occur in the roughly 130 validation repertoires. The study gave a list of 150 to 200 TCR beta chains associated with cytomegalovirus. All 120 or so repertoires were used to score co-occurrence in the validation cohort in a later analysis, because that analysis had no HLA typing for the cohort. A few of the identified cytomegalovirus-associated TCR beta chains were confirmed in vitro to be specific for cytomegalovirus antigens. The authors suggested that the approach could potentially be extended to other disease states and immunological phenotypes. Most TCR sequences were seen in very few donors, while some public TCRs were found in many individuals. In both the original and validation cohorts, the classifier was reported to diagnose cytomegalovirus status with high specificity and sensitivity.

The protocol used for the library was the immunoSEQ multiplex PCR assay. The source study handled its data this way. To diagnose cytomegalovirus status from the catalog of TCR beta chain sequences, a statistical classification framework was built. The table comes from immuneACCESS by way of TCRdb, which keeps in-frame sequences with V and J called. Part of the clones is missing from these tables; in studies checked, under half for an unresolved V gene and the rest for unknown reasons. The D gene and trimming were derived from the DNA, and the V and J assignments and clone size from that table. The sample table shows under 200,000 clones, and roughly 89% are seen once. 4.2% of the sample rests with the top ten. The donors were included in the validation cohort of 120 subjects, a group kept apart from the approximately 700-subject first cohort.

Material for sequencing was PBMCs. The sequence was obtained from a man aged 18 to 35 in good health and CMV-seropositive. Recombination joined TRBV5-4 with TRBJ2-1; TRBD1 matches 10 bases in the middle. At the DNA level, the sequence is TGTGCCAGCAGCACGGGACAGGGGACGACTTACAATGAGCAGTTCTTC. The translation is CASSTGQGTTYNEQFF.